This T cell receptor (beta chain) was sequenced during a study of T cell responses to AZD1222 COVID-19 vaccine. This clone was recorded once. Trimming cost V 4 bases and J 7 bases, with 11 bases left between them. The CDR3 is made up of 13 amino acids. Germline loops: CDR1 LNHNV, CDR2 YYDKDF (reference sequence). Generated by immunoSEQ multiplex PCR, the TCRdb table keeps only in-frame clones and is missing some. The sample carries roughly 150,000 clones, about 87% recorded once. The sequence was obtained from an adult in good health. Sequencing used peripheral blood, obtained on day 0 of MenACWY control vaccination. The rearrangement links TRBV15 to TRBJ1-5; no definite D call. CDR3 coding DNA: TGTGCCACCAGCACCGATCAGAACCAGCCCCAGCATTTT. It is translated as CATSTDQNQPQHF.